Listed below are T cell receptor beta chains from one sample, sequenced in a study of T cells after yellow fever vaccination. MiXCR, run by TCRdb on the 5' RACE reads, gives a single entry per CDR3 protein. The sample holds 320,000 or so distinct CDR3 sequences, roughly 8.4% seen once. Sequenced here: PBMCs, sampled roughly 46 days after the first yellow fever vaccination. The receptor set was obtained from a young man who received the YFV17D yellow fever vaccine. CDR3s include the opening cysteine and the closing phenylalanine or tryptophan. The D gene is left open where the match is weak. Not every row has a clone size; where given, it reads once, few, many or a size class.

v_call,d_call,j_call,clone_size,cdr3_aa,cdr3_nt
TRBV12-3/TRBV12-4,.,TRBJ1-5,many,CASSSRGQPQHF,TGTGCCAGCAGTTCCCGGGGTCAGCCCCAGCATTTT
TRBV10-3,TRBD2,TRBJ2-7,.,CATGALAGGEQYF,TGTGCCACCGGGGCACTAGCGGGGGGCGAGCAGTACTTC
TRBV28,TRBD1,TRBJ1-1,.,CASWDSLNTEAFF,TGTGCCAGCTGGGACAGTTTAAACACTGAAGCTTTCTTT
TRBV7-2,.,TRBJ1-5,.,CASSLMGFNQPQHF,TGTGCCAGCAGCTTAATGGGGTTTAATCAGCCCCAGCATTTT
TRBV2,.,TRBJ2-3,few,CASSQEVSDTQYF,TGTGCCAGCAGTCAGGAGGTGTCAGATACGCAGTATTTT
TRBV20-1,TRBD2,TRBJ2-1,few,CSGSSGGTYNEQFF,TGCAGTGGGTCTAGCGGGGGAACCTACAATGAGCAGTTCTTC
TRBV4-3,.,TRBJ2-6,.,CASSQNTGAGANVLTF,TGCGCCAGCAGCCAGAACACGGGGGCTGGGGCCAACGTCCTGACTTTC
TRBV4-1,.,TRBJ2-5,few,CASSQWGGRDQETQYF,TGCGCCAGCAGCCAATGGGGGGGGCGCGACCAAGAGACCCAGTACTTC
TRBV9,.,TRBJ1-1,few,CASSVGGTPTLNTEAFF,TGTGCCAGCAGCGTAGGAGGGACCCCCACCTTGAACACTGAAGCTTTCTTT
TRBV10-3,TRBD2,TRBJ2-1,few,CAISESLAGEYNEQFF,TGTGCCATCAGTGAGTCGTTAGCGGGGGAATACAATGAGCAGTTCTTC
TRBV20-1,.,TRBJ2-7,.,CSARVRGYEQYF,TGCAGTGCTAGAGTTAGAGGATACGAGCAGTACTTC
TRBV7-3,.,TRBJ2-1,.,CASSSGARVGEQFF,TGTGCCAGCAGCTCTGGTGCGAGGGTAGGTGAGCAGTTCTTC
TRBV7-6,.,TRBJ2-1,few,CASSFQRRGTYNEQFF,TGTGCCAGCAGCTTCCAGCGCAGGGGCACCTACAATGAGCAGTTCTTC
TRBV7-2,.,TRBJ2-1,.,CASSFYGLGANEQFF,TGTGCCAGCAGCTTCTACGGACTGGGGGCCAATGAGCAGTTCTTC
TRBV5-6,TRBD1,TRBJ1-5,few,CASSTTTGGNQPQHF,TGTGCCAGCAGCACGACAACAGGGGGCAATCAGCCCCAGCATTTT
TRBV12-3/TRBV12-4,TRBD1,TRBJ1-2,few,CASSLKDRGQTLYGYTF,TGTGCCAGCAGTTTGAAGGACAGGGGACAAACTCTCTATGGCTACACCTTC
TRBV7-8,.,TRBJ2-5,.,CASSLGVGGGQETQYF,TGTGCCAGCAGCTTAGGGGTAGGGGGGGGACAAGAGACCCAGTACTTC
TRBV6-1,.,TRBJ2-5,few,CASSRGIAAGETQYF,TGTGCCAGCAGTCGCGGAATAGCGGCGGGGGAGACCCAGTACTTC
TRBV5-1,.,TRBJ2-4,many,CASSLWVTKNIQYF,TGCGCCAGCAGCTTGTGGGTGACCAAAAACATTCAGTACTTC
TRBV29-1,TRBD1,TRBJ2-2,.,CSARRTGTTGELFF,TGCAGCGCGAGGAGGACAGGGACGACCGGGGAGCTGTTTTTT
TRBV6-4,.,TRBJ1-5,.,CASLFVQANQPQHF,TGTGCCAGCTTGTTTGTACAGGCGAATCAGCCCCAGCATTTT
TRBV5-6,TRBD2,TRBJ2-5,.,CASSLVRGEDQETQYF,TGTGCCAGCAGCTTGGTCCGGGGGGAAGACCAAGAGACCCAGTACTTC
TRBV5-1,.,TRBJ2-7,many,CASSYPGDEQYF,TGTGCCAGCAGTTACCCTGGAGACGAGCAGTACTTC
TRBV7-3,.,TRBJ2-1,.,CASSPHEQFF,TGTGCCAGCAGCCCCCATGAGCAGTTCTTC
TRBV6-2/TRBV6-3,.,TRBJ1-5,.,CASSGGYQPQHF,TGTGCCAGCAGTGGGGGATATCAGCCCCAGCATTTT
TRBV19,TRBD1,TRBJ1-5,.,CASSIARQGWIQPQHF,TGTGCCAGTAGTATCGCCCGACAGGGATGGATTCAGCCCCAGCATTTT
TRBV5-1,.,TRBJ1-6,.,CASSLMGDRSSPLHF,TGCGCCAGCAGCTTGATGGGGGATCGTAGTTCACCCCTCCACTTT
TRBV6-2/TRBV6-3,.,TRBJ1-5,few,CASSYIGASAAQHF,TGTGCCAGCAGTTACATCGGGGCCTCGGCTGCCCAGCATTTT
TRBV6-2/TRBV6-3,.,TRBJ1-5,few,CASSYSYGPQHF,TGTGCCAGCAGTTACTCATACGGGCCCCAGCATTTT
TRBV7-2,.,TRBJ1-2,.,CASSLRHDYGYTF,TGTGCCAGCAGCCTAAGGCATGACTATGGCTACACCTTC
TRBV6-5,.,TRBJ2-5,few,CASSYSISFQETQYF,TGTGCCAGCAGTTACTCGATCAGCTTCCAAGAGACCCAGTACTTC
TRBV29-1,.,TRBJ1-1,few,CSGYRATNTEAFF,TGCAGCGGCTACCGGGCCACGAACACTGAAGCTTTCTTT